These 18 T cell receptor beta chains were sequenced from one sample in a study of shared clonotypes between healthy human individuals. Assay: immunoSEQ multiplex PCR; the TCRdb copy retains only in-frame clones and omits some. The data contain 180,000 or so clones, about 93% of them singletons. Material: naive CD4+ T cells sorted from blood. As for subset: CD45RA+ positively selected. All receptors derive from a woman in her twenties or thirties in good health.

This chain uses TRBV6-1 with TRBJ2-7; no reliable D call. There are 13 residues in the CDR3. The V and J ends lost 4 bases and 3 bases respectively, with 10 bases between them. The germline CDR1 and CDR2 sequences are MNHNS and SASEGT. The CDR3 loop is CASSAQADYEQYF. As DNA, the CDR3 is TGTGCCAGCAGTGCGCAGGCAGACTACGAGCAGTACTTC.

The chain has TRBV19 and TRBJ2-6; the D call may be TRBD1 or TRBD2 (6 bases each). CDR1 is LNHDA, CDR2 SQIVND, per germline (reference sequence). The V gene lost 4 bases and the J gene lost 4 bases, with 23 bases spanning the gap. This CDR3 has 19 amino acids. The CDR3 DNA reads TGTGCCAGTAGTAGGGTTGGTTGGGGGGCCGAGGCCGGGGCCAACGTCCTGACTTTC. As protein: CASSRVGWGAEAGANVLTF.

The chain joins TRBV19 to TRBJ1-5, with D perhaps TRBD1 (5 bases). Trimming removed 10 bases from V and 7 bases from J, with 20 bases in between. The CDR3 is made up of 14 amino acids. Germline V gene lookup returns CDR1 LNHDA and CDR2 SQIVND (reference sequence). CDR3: CATERTRLGQPQHF. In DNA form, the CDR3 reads TGTGCCACCGAGAGGACACGCCTGGGACAGCCCCAGCATTTT.

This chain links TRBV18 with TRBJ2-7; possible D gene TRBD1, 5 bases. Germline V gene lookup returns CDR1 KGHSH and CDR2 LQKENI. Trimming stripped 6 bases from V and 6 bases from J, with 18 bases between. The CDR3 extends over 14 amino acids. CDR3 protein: CASSPDTTLGEQYF. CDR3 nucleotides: TGTGCCAGCTCGCCGGACACAACCTTAGGCGAGCAGTACTTC.

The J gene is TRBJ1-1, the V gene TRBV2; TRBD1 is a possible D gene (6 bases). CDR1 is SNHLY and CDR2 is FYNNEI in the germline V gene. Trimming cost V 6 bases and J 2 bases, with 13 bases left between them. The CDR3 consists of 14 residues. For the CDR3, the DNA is TGTGCCAGCAGGCCGGGACACTCAAACACTGAAGCTTTCTTT. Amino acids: CASRPGHSNTEAFF.

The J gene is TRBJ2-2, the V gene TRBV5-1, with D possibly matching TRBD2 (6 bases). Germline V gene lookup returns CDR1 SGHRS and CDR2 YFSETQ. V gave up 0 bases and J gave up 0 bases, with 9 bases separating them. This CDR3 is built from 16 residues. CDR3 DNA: TGCGCCAGCAGCTTGGTGTCGGGAGCGAACACCGGGGAGCTGTTTTTT. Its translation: CASSLVSGANTGELFF.

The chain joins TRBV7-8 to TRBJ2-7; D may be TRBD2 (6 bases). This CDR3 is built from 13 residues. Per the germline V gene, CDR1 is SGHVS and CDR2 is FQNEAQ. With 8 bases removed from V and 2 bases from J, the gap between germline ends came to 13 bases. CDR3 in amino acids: CASYRDFAYEQYF. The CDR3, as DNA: TGTGCCAGCTACCGGGACTTTGCCTACGAGCAGTACTTC.

The CDR3 DNA follows: TGTGCCAGCAGTACTGGATTAGTAGTAAATAATGAAAAACTGTTTTTT. Amino acid sequence: CASSTGLVVNNEKLFF. The chain is built from TRBV5-5 and TRBJ1-4; D is unresolved. Per the germline V gene, CDR1 is SGHKS and CDR2 is YYEKEE (reference sequence). Trimming removed 5 bases from V and 4 bases from J, with 18 bases in between. There are 16 residues in the CDR3.

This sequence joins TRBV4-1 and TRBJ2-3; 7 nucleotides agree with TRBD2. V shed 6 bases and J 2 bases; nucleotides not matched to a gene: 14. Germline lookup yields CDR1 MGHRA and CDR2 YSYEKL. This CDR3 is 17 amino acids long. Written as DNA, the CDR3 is TGCGCCAGCAGAGGCTGGGGACTAACGAATACCACAGATACGCAGTATTTT. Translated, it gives CASRGWGLTNTTDTQYF.

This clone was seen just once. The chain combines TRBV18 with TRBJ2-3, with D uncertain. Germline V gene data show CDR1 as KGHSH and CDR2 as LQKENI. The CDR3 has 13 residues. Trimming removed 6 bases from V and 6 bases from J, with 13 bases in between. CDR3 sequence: CASSPRDSDTQYF. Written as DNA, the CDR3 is TGTGCCAGCTCCCCCCGAGATAGCGATACGCAGTATTTT.

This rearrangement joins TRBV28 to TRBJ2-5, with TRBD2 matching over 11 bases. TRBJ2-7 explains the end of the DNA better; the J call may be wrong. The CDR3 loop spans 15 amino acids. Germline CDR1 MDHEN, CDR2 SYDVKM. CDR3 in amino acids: CASRPGTSGSYEQYF. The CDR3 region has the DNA TGTGCCAGCAGACCCGGGACTAGCGGTTCCTACGAGCAGTACTTC.

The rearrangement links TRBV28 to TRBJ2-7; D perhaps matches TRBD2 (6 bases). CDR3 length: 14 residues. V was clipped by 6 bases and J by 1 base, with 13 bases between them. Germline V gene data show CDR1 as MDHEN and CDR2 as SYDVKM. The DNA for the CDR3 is TGTGCCAGCAGGGATGGGGGAGGATCCTACGAGCAGTACTTC. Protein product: CASRDGGGSYEQYF.

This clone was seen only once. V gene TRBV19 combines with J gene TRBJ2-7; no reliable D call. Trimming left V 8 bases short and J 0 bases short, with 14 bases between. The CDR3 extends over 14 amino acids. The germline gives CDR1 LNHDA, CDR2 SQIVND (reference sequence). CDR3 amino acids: CASGRAGPSYEQYF. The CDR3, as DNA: TGTGCCAGTGGTAGAGCAGGACCCTCCTACGAGCAGTACTTC.

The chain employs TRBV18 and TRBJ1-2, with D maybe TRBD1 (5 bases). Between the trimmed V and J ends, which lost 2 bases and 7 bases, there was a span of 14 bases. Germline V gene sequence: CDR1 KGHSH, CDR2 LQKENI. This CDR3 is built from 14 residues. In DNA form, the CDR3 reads TGTGCCAGCTCACCAAGGAGGGGTTTGCGTGGCTACACCTTC. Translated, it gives CASSPRRGLRGYTF.

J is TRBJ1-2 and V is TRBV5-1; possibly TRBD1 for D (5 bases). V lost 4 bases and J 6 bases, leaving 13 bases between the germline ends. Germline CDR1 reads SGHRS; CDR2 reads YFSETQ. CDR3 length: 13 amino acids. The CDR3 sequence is CASSRGQYNGYTF. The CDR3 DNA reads TGCGCCAGCAGCCGCGGACAATACAATGGCTACACCTTC.

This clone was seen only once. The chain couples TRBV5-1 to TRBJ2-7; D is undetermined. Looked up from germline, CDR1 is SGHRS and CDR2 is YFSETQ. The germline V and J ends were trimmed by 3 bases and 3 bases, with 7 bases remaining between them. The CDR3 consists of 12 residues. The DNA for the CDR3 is TGCGCCAGCAGCTCCTCAAACTACGAGCAGTACTTC. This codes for CASSSSNYEQYF.

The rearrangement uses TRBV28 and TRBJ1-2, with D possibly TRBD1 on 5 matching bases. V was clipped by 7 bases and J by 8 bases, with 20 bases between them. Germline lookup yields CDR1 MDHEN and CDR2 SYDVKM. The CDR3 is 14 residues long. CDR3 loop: CASTRRRGMGGYTF. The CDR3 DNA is TGTGCCAGCACACGAAGGCGGGGCATGGGCGGCTACACCTTC.

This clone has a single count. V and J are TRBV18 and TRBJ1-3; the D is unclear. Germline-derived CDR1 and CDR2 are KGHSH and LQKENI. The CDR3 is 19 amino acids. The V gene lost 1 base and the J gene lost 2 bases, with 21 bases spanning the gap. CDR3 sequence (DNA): TGTGCCAGCTCACCACAAGGGATGACGGGGAACTCCGCTGGAAACACCATATATTTT. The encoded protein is CASSPQGMTGNSAGNTIYF.